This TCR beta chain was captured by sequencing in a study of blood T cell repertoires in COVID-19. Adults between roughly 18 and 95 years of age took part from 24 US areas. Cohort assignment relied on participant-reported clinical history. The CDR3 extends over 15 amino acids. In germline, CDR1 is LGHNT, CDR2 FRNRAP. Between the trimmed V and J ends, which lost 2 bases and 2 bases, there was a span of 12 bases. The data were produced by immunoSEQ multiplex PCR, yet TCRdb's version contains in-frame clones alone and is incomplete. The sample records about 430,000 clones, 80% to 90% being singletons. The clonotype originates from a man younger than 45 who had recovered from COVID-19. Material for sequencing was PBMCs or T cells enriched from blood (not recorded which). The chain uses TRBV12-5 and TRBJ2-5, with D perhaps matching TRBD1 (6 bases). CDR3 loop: CASGLPDRFQETQYF. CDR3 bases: TGTGCTAGTGGTTTGCCGGACAGATTTCAAGAGACCCAGTACTTC.